The 7 T cell receptor beta chains listed next were all sequenced from one sample in a study of cytomegalovirus exposure and HLA in healthy donors (dated by TCRdb to 2016 to 2017). Library creation used the immunoSEQ multiplex PCR assay. For the multiplex PCR, a mixture combining 60 forward primers for TCR Vbeta segments and 13 reverse primers for TCR Jbeta segments was used. TCRdb stores this immuneACCESS table with in-frame sequences only. Part of the clones is absent; in the studies checked, under half of the shortfall reflects unresolved V genes, and no reason is known for the rest. The sample contains approximately 130,000 clones, under 90% of them found a single time. The ten biggest clones cover about 0.63% of the sample. Material: PBMCs. These TCRs come from a man aged 18-30 years in good health and CMV-seronegative.

V usage is TRBV7-8 and J usage is TRBJ1-1, with unresolved D. The V gene lost 1 base and the J gene lost 1 base, with 10 bases spanning the gap. CDR3 size: 15 residues. Germline V CDR1 and CDR2: SGHVS, FQNEAQ. CDR3 in amino acids: CASSLGYSKNTEAFF. The DNA for the CDR3 is TGTGCCAGCAGCTTAGGTTACAGCAAGAACACTGAAGCTTTCTTT.

The chain carries TRBV7-9 and TRBJ2-2; the D gene is possibly TRBD1 (6 bases). Germline CDR1 reads SEHNR; CDR2 reads FQNEAQ (reference sequence). V lost 0 bases to trimming and J lost 4 bases, with 9 bases between them. This CDR3 contains 15 residues. The CDR3 spells CASSLAQGPTGELFF. CDR3 coding DNA: TGTGCCAGCAGCTTAGCGCAGGGGCCCACCGGGGAGCTGTTTTTT.

The chain carries TRBV4-1 and TRBJ1-1, with TRBD1 identical over 7 bases. Germline V gene sequence: CDR1 MGHRA, CDR2 YSYEKL. The CDR3 consists of 13 residues. V lost 8 bases and J lost 0; bases outside the gene matches: 3. DNA for the CDR3: TGCGCCAGCCAGGGGGGCCTGAACACTGAAGCTTTCTTT. Encoded protein: CASQGGLNTEAFF.

The chain carries TRBV30 and TRBJ1-6, with 7 bases aligning to TRBD1. CDR1 GTSNPN and CDR2 SVGIG come from the germline V gene (reference sequence). CDR3 length: 20 amino acids. With V trimmed by 4 bases and J by 0 bases, 18 bases remained unmatched. For the CDR3, the DNA is TGTGCCTGGAAGGACAGGCGAAGCCCCAGCGGGAGCTCCTATAATTCACCCCTCCACTTT. Protein: CAWKDRRSPSGSSYNSPLHF. Combining the CDR3 with reference TRBV30 and TRBJ1-6 gives the whole variable domain SQTIHQWPATLVQPVGSPLSLECTVEGTSNPNLYWYRQAAGRGLQLLFYSVGIGQISSEVPQNLSASRPQDRQFILSSKKLLLSDSGFYLCAWKDRRSPSGSSYNSPLHFGNGTRLTVT.

V usage is TRBV9 and J usage is TRBJ1-3; D remains ambiguous. Germline CDR1 SGDLS, CDR2 YYNGEE. The CDR3 totals 13 residues. Deletions cut 2 bases from V and 6 bases from J, with 9 bases between. In DNA form, the CDR3 reads TGTGCCAGCAGCGTCGGAGAAACAAACACCATATATTTT. It encodes CASSVGETNTIYF.

The rearrangement links TRBV6-5 to TRBJ2-7; 8 bases fit TRBD1. The germline V gene encodes CDR1 MNHEY and CDR2 SVGAGI. The V segment lost 6 bases and the J segment 2 bases; nucleotides outside the gene matches: 6. The CDR3 totals 14 residues. The CDR3 DNA reads as TGTGCCAGCAGACCCGGACAGGGAGCCTACGAGCAGTACTTC. This encodes CASRPGQGAYEQYF.

V and J are TRBV7-9 and TRBJ2-7; weak D call: TRBD1 (5 bases). With 2 bases removed from V and 3 bases from J, the gap between germline ends came to 14 bases. The germline V gene encodes CDR1 SEHNR and CDR2 FQNEAQ (reference sequence). CDR3 size: 15 residues. The CDR3 region has the DNA TGTGCCAGCAGCTTACAAGGGGATCAGTGCTACGAGCAGTACTTC. Its protein product is CASSLQGDQCYEQYF.